A single sample gave rise to the 9 T cell receptor beta chains below, sequenced in a study of blood T cell repertoires in COVID-19. Assay used: immunoSEQ multiplex PCR; TCRdb lists only in-frame clones, some missing. The table shows around 100,000 clones, with approximately 92% occurring only once. Sequenced input: peripheral blood. The receptors were gathered from a man aged 18 to 29 with acute or convalescent COVID-19.

The rearrangement links TRBV5-6 to TRBJ1-5; 7 bases fit TRBD1. V lost 3 bases and J lost 2; bases outside the gene matches: 5. Germline CDR1 is SGHDT and CDR2 is YYEEEE. The CDR3 contains 15 residues. CDR3 coding DNA: TGTGCCAGCAGCTCCCAGGGGGGAGGCAATCAGCCCCAGCATTTT. This encodes CASSSQGGGNQPQHF.

This rearrangement joins TRBV6-5 to TRBJ2-7; a weak D match, TRBD2 (6 bases). Germline CDR1 and CDR2: MNHEY and SVGAGI. The CDR3 covers 11 residues. V was shortened by 11 bases and J by 4 bases, with 12 bases between the two germline ends. The CDR3 DNA sequence: TGTGCCGCCGGGACTCTTTACGAGCAGTACTTC. It specifies CAAGTLYEQYF.

This clone was detected a few times. The V and J genes are TRBV19 and TRBJ1-3; no reliable D call. Germline V gene lookup returns CDR1 LNHDA and CDR2 SQIVND (reference sequence). With 2 bases removed from V and 1 base from J, the gap between germline ends came to 12 bases. The CDR3 is made up of 16 amino acids. As DNA, the CDR3 is TGTGCCAGTAGTATAACCGATGTACAATCTGGAAACACCATATATTTT. Amino acid sequence: CASSITDVQSGNTIYF.

This chain links TRBV6-2 or TRBV6-3 with TRBJ2-7; possibly TRBD2 for D (6 bases). Trimming took 3 bases from V and 5 from J, leaving 23 bases between them. There are 17 residues in the CDR3. Germline CDR1 MNHEY, CDR2 SVGEGT. The CDR3 DNA is TGTGCCAGCAGTTATTTGGGGGGACTTAGCGAGGTCCACGAGCAGTACTTC. Its protein is CASSYLGGLSEVHEQYF.

The chain uses TRBV6-5 and TRBJ1-1, with D unresolved. V was shortened by 2 bases and J by 1 base, with 8 bases between the two germline ends. The CDR3 is 14 residues long. Germline CDR1 reads MNHEY; CDR2 reads SVGAGI. CDR3 protein: CASSYRQWNTEAFF. CDR3 nucleotides: TGTGCCAGCAGTTACCGACAATGGAACACTGAAGCTTTCTTT.

The V call is TRBV5-1, the J call TRBJ1-2; possibly TRBD1 for D (5 bases). V lost 3 bases and J 3 bases, leaving 12 bases between the germline ends. The germline V gene encodes CDR1 SGHRS and CDR2 YFSETQ. The CDR3 loop spans 14 amino acids. CDR3 DNA sequence: TGCGCCAGCAGCTCCGGCGGGGGGGACTATGGCTACACCTTC. Translated, it gives CASSSGGGDYGYTF.

This chain connects TRBV6-5 to TRBJ1-2; TRBD1 aligns across 8 bases. CDR1 and CDR2 from the germline V gene are MNHEY and SVGAGI. The CDR3 is 13 amino acids. Unmatched junction bases numbered 3, after V lost 7 bases and J lost 2 bases. The CDR3 here is CASTGTGNYGYTF. The DNA for the CDR3 is TGTGCCAGCACTGGGACAGGCAACTATGGCTACACCTTC.

V usage is TRBV27 and J usage is TRBJ1-2; D may be TRBD1 (5 bases). The germline CDR1 and CDR2 sequences are MNHEY and SMNVEV (reference sequence). The CDR3 totals 17 residues. Trimming stripped 8 bases from V and 1 base from J, with 23 bases between. Here the CDR3 DNA reads TGTGCCAGCCTTAGGACACTCTTTGGAGGGGTTAACTATGGCTACACCTTC. It codes for CASLRTLFGGVNYGYTF.

The gene calls are TRBV18 and TRBJ1-1, with D unresolved. V lost 3 bases and J lost 4, with 15 bases in between. The CDR3 contains 15 residues. CDR1 is KGHSH and CDR2 is LQKENI in the germline V gene. The CDR3 DNA follows: TGTGCCAGCTCACCGGACCGGGGATGGGGCACTGAAGCTTTCTTT. Protein: CASSPDRGWGTEAFF.